This entry concerns a single T cell receptor (beta chain). Its antigen specificity is not known. The input lacks base qualities; no much larger clone sits a single base away. This record comes from a study of T cell responses to AZD1222 COVID-19 vaccine (dated by TCRdb to about 2021). Looking at the study overall: AZD1222 recipients given second doses at about 4 weeks or at about 12 weeks were pooled, since spike-specific TCR depth and breadth were not found to differ between the two schedules. Trial participants were enrolled into age subgroups of 18-55, 56-69 and 70-plus years, which contained about 150, 27 and 61 TCR-sequenced participants, respectively. A total of 233 trial participants underwent TCR sequencing, of whom nearly 210 had received two doses of AZD1222 and approximately 26 had received two doses of the MenACWY control vaccine. What the research found in general, with its limitations: Epitopes outside the regions mutated in the B.1.351 and B.1.1.7 variants were reportedly recognized by nearly half of the unique spike-specific TCRs. The whole spike protein was spanned by vaccine-associated CD4 TCRs, and dominant responses were seen in regions 160-218 and 743-854. Because no day 14 peak-response samples were available, repertoires were characterized only after the peak T cell response. Spike-specific TCR breadth and depth rose significantly after two AZD1222 doses compared with day 0 and with MenACWY recipients. The 56-69-year group was small, and its depth increase did not reach significance, likely because of low power. Conclusions about previously exposed vaccinees were limited because only six AZD1222 recipients were SARS-CoV-2 seropositive at baseline. Participants were mostly white British, with more females than males. The authors suggested clonal diversity may have been underestimated.

The time point label, as the study defines it: baseline before first vaccination. Vaccinee samples were obtained from the UK trials COV001 and COV002, which included a single-blind randomized controlled phase 2/3 trial of AZD1222 (ChAdOx1 nCoV-19) in healthy adults. Trial participant PBMC samples were collected at day 0 and day 28 after the second dose for TCRbeta chain sequencing. The germline V gene gives CDR1 as SNHLY and CDR2 as FYNNEI. V is cut back by 7 bases and J by 5 bases, with 18 bases in the junction unmatched. Inclusive of the bounding cysteine and phenylalanine, the CDR3 is 18 residues long. Of the read, only the CDR3 DNA is kept; its 54 bases are in frame from base 1. The CDR3 regions of human TCRbeta chains were analyzed by immunosequencing. The paper's processing steps were these. Repertoire TCRs were matched against a reference library of SARS-CoV-2-specific TCRs generated with the MIRA antigen-specificity platform. Breadth was defined as the fraction of unique TCRs that were SARS-CoV-2-associated, and depth was defined as the fraction of total T cells that were SARS-CoV-2-associated. Each spike-specific TCR was assigned to its reactive spike region and to a CD4 or CD8 class using the MIRA data. Log10-transformed breadth and depth values were compared by one-way ANOVA with Sidak's multiple comparisons tests. The table comes from immuneACCESS by way of TCRdb, which keeps in-frame sequences with V and J called. Part of the clones is missing from these tables; in studies checked, under half for an unresolved V gene and the rest for unknown reasons. The V and J calls and clone size are taken from that table; D and trimming were inferred from the DNA. The sample table lists about 180,000 clones, 90% of them with a count of one. Of the sample, roughly 1.6% falls within the top ten clones.

The sample was peripheral blood, taken on day 0 of AZD1222 vaccination. The sequence is built from TRBV2 and TRBJ2-3, with 10 junctional bases fitting TRBD2. The TCR comes from an adult in good health. In nucleotides, the sequence is TGTGCCAGCACTCCCGGTCTAGCGGGGGTAAATGGTGGAGATACGCAGTATTTT. It translates as CASTPGLAGVNGGDTQYF. Supplemented by the reference TRBV2 and TRBJ2-3 proteins around the CDR3, the complete variable domain is EPEVTQTPSHQVTQMGQEVILRCVPISNHLYFYWYRQILGQKVEFLVSFYNNEISEKSEIFDDQFSVERPDGSNFTLKIRSTKLEDSAMYFCASTPGLAGVNGGDTQYFGPGTRLTVL.